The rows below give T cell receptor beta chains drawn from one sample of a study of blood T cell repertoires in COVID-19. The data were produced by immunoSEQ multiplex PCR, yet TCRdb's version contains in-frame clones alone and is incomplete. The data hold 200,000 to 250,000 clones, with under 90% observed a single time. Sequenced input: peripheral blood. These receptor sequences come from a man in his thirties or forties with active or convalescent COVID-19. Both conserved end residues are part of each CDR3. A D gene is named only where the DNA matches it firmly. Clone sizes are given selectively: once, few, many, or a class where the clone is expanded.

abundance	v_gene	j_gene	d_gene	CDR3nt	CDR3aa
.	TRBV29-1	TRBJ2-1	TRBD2	TGCAGCGTTGATGATCCGGGACTAGAGAATGAGCAGTTCTTC	CSVDDPGLENEQFF
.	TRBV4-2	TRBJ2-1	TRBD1	TGTGCCAGCAGCCAAGGACAGGGATCCTACAATGAGCAGTTCTTC	CASSQGQGSYNEQFF
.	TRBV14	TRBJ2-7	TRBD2	TGTGCCAGCAGCGACGGACTAGCGGGGGGCACCTACGAGCAGTACTTC	CASSDGLAGGTYEQYF
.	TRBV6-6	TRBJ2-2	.	TGTGCCAGCTGCGGGACAGCGAACACCGGGGAGCTGTTTTTT	CASCGTANTGELFF
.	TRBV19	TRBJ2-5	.	TGTGCCAGTAGTATATTGGGAACCGCGGGAGAGACCCAGTACTTC	CASSILGTAGETQYF
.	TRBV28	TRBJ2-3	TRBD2	TGTGCCAGCAGTTCGACTAGCGGGGACCCATCCTCTAGCACAGATACGCAGTATTTT	CASSSTSGDPSSSTDTQYF
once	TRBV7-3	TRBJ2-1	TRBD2	TGTGCCAGCAGCTTAGAAAGCGGGAGAATCAATGAGCAGTTCTTC	CASSLESGRINEQFF
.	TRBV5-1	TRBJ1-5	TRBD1	TGCGCCAGCAGCTTGGATTCAGGGGGCAGCCAGCCCCAGCATTTT	CASSLDSGGSQPQHF
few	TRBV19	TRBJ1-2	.	TGTGCCAGTACCCCGGACAGAGCTAACTATGGCTACACCTTC	CASTPDRANYGYTF
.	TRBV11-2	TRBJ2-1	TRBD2	TGTGCCAGCAGCTCGACTAGCGGGAGAGGTCATGAGCAGTTCTTC	CASSSTSGRGHEQFF
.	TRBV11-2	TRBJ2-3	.	TGTGCCAGCAGCTTAGGGGCGGGAGATACGCAGTATTTT	CASSLGAGDTQYF
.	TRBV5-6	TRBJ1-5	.	TGTGCCAGCAGCGTGCAGGGGTCGAGCAATCAGCCCCAGCATTTT	CASSVQGSSNQPQHF
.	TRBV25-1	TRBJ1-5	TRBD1	TGTGCCAGCAGCGGGACAGGGGATCAGCCCCAGCATTTT	CASSGTGDQPQHF
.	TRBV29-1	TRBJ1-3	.	TGCAGCGTTAAGACAGGACTGGGGGGAAACACCATATATTTT	CSVKTGLGGNTIYF
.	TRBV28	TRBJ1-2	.	TGTGCCAGCAGTTTGGCAGGGGCCTCCACTACCTATGGCTACACCTTC	CASSLAGASTTYGYTF
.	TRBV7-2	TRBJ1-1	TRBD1	TGTGCCAGCAGCTTAAGGACAGGGAGGGCAGATGAAGCTTTCTTT	CASSLRTGRADEAFF
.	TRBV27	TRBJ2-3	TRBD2	TGTGCCGCCGGGACTAGTCGAGCGCAGTATTTT	CAAGTSRAQYF
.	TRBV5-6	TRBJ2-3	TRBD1	TGTGCCAGCAGCTTGGCTCGGGGACCAGGGGGAGATACGCAGTATTTT	CASSLARGPGGDTQYF
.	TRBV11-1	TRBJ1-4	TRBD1	TGTGCCAGCAGCCCCGACAGGGCTAATGAAAAACTGTTTTTT	CASSPDRANEKLFF
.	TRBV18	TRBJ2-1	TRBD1	TGTGCCAGCTCATACTATTCCGGGACAGGGCCCAATGAGCAGTTCTTC	CASSYYSGTGPNEQFF
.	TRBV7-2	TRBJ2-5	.	TGTGCCAGCAGCCCCAAGGGGGGGGGAGAGACCCAGTACTTC	CASSPKGGGETQYF
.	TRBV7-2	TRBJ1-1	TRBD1	TGTGCCAGCAGCCGGGACAGGGGGATTGAAGCTTTCTTT	CASSRDRGIEAFF
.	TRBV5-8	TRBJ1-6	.	TGTGCCAGCAGCAATCCCCACAGGGCAGGAATCGGTTCACCCCTCCACTTT	CASSNPHRAGIGSPLHF
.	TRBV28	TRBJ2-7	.	TGTGCCAGCAGTTTATTAACAGGCGAGCAGTACTTC	CASSLLTGEQYF
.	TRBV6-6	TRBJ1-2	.	TGTGCCAGCAGTTACTCGAGGGAGGGAAACGGGGGCTACACCTTC	CASSYSREGNGGYTF
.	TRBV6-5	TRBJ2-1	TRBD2	TGTGCCAGCACCCCCGGGGGAGGGGTGCAGTTCTTC	CASTPGGGVQFF
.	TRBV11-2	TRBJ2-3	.	TGTGCCAGCAGCTTAGTTGGCAGCGCAATCACAGATACGCAGTATTTT	CASSLVGSAITDTQYF
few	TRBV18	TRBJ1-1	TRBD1	TGTGCCAGCTCGCCGAATAGACAGGGGTCAAGCACTGAAGCTTTCTTT	CASSPNRQGSSTEAFF
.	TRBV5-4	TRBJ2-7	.	TGTGCCAGCAGCCCGACAGTTTCGGCCTACGAGCAGTACTTC	CASSPTVSAYEQYF
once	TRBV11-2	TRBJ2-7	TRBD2	TGTGCCAGCAGCTTAGGGGCCACCCGACTAGCCCCCTCCGAGCAGTACTTC	CASSLGATRLAPSEQYF
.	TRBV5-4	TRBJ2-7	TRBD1	TGTGCCAGCAGACCCCGGGCACAGGGGGCTCTTGGCGAGCAGTACTTC	CASRPRAQGALGEQYF
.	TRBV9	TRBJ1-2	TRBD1	TGTGCCAGCAGCGTAGGACAGGGGGCCTATGGCTACACCTTC	CASSVGQGAYGYTF
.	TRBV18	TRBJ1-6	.	TGTGCCAGCTCACCCACTACCCGGGGAAGCGGTTCACCCCTCCACTTT	CASSPTTRGSGSPLHF
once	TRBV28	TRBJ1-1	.	TGTGCCAGCAGCAGGGGAGAAGCTTTCTTT	CASSRGEAFF
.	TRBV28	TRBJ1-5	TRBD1	TGTGCCAGCAGTACCAGTACAGGGGGGTTTCAGCCCCAGCATTTT	CASSTSTGGFQPQHF
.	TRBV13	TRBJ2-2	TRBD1	TGTGCCAGCAGCCGACAGGGGGCCGTCACCGGGGAGCTGTTTTTT	CASSRQGAVTGELFF
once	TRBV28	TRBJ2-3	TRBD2	TGTGCCAGCAGACCCGGGGGGTTGGGGCCAGATACGCAGTATTTT	CASRPGGLGPDTQYF
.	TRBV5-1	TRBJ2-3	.	TGCGCCAGCAGCTCCCGAGATAGCCCTAGCGTGGATACGCAGTATTTT	CASSSRDSPSVDTQYF
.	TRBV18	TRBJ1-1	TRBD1	TGTGCCAGCTCACCACAGGGGGCAAACACTGAAGCTTTCTTT	CASSPQGANTEAFF
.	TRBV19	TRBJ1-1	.	TGTGCCAGTATATCAGGGAACACTGAAGCTTTCTTT	CASISGNTEAFF
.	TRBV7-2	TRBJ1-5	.	TGTGCCAGCAGCTTAGTAGGCGGAAATCAGCCCCAGCATTTT	CASSLVGGNQPQHF
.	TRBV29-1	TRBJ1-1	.	TGCAGCGTTTTAGGACATATGAACACTGAAGCTTTCTTT	CSVLGHMNTEAFF
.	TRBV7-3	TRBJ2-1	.	TGTGCCAGCAGCTCCAACTTAAATGAGCAGTTCTTC	CASSSNLNEQFF
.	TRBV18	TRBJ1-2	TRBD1	TGTGCCAGCTCACTAAAAGAGGGGGCCACCTATGGCTACACCTTC	CASSLKEGATYGYTF
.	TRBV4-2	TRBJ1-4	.	TGTGCCAGCAGCCCCTCCTCCGGGACAAATAGGGAAAAACTGTTTTTT	CASSPSSGTNREKLFF
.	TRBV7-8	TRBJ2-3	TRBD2	TGTGCCAGCAGCTCGTGGACTAGCGGGGGGAGGGGAGATACGCAGTATTTT	CASSSWTSGGRGDTQYF
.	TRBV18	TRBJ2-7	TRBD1	TGTGCCAGCTCACCGGGACAGGGGCACTACGAGCAGTACTTC	CASSPGQGHYEQYF
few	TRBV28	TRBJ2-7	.	TGTGCCAGCAGCCACAGGACTACTACCTACGAGCAGTACTTC	CASSHRTTTYEQYF
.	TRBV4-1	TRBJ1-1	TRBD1	TGCGCCAGCAGCCTCGCGGACAGGGGAGGTACTGAAGCTTTCTTT	CASSLADRGGTEAFF
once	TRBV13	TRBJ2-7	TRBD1	TGTGCCAGCAGCTCAAGACAGGGGGCGGGCGAGCAGTACTTC	CASSSRQGAGEQYF
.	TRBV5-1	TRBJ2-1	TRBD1	TGCGCCAGCAGCCCAGGGACAGTGGACAATGAGCAGTTCTTC	CASSPGTVDNEQFF